The 17 T cell receptor beta chains presented below share a single source sample, sequenced in a study of vaccination and CD4 T cells after COVID-19 (dated by TCRdb to between 2020 and 2023). The treatment or condition label, read with the paper, signifies: approximately 10-day PBMC culture with coronavirus spike peptide pools or control peptides (ViraFEST assay). CD4+ T cells from unexposed donors were collected before the COVID-19 pandemic (2011-2018). These receptors have no known antigen. Library preparation used PCR. The sequencing machine was an Illumina iSeq 100. TCR sequencing of DNA from cultured CD4+ T cells used the Oncomine TCR Beta short-read assay at the Johns Hopkins FTIC core. TCRdb reprocessing: public reads trimmed at Q25 with fastp, clones called with MiXCR, in-frame beta chains kept. When rows share a CDR3 protein, they turn into one entry using the most common DNA and genes. The sample profile shows 3,000 to 3,500 distinct CDR3 sequences; 24% of them were found once. Jointly, the top ten make up roughly 25% of the sample.

Sample: CD4+ T cells from blood, cultured in vitro. The receptors derive from a human donor in good health.

This clonotype was detected only a few times. J is TRBJ2-7 and V is TRBV28; weak D call: TRBD1 (6 bases). The CDR3 is 14 residues long. Trimming removed 7 bases from V and 2 bases from J, with 15 bases in between. Germline loops: CDR1 MDHEN, CDR2 SYDVKM. The CDR3 nucleotides read TGTGCCAGCACCCTGACAGGTGTCACCTACGAGCAGTACTTC. It encodes CASTLTGVTYEQYF.

J is TRBJ1-2 and V is TRBV5-4; D possibly corresponds to TRBD1 (5 bases). The CDR3 loop spans 15 amino acids. Germline V gives CDR1 SGHNT, CDR2 YYREEE (reference sequence). Between the trimmed V and J ends, which lost 0 bases and 8 bases, there was a span of 17 bases. The CDR3 coding sequence is TGTGCCAGCAGCTTGGTTGCCAGGGACTTGGGGGGCTACACCTTC. It yields the protein CASSLVARDLGGYTF.

J is TRBJ2-7 and V is TRBV9; tentative D call: TRBD1 (5 bases). Germline V CDR1 and CDR2: SGDLS, YYNGEE. V gave up 0 bases and J gave up 5 bases, with 9 bases separating them. There are 13 residues in the CDR3. CDR3 residues: CASSVGQGNEQYF. The CDR3 region has the DNA TGTGCCAGCAGCGTAGGGCAGGGCAACGAGCAGTACTTC.

V is TRBV12-3 or TRBV12-4 and J is TRBJ2-1, with 9 positions matching TRBD1. Unmatched junction bases numbered 5, after V lost 1 base and J lost 4 bases. The CDR3 extends over 16 amino acids. DNA of the CDR3: TGTGCCAGCAGTTTAGTCTGGACAGGGGCGTACAATGAGCAGTTCTTC. Translating it yields CASSLVWTGAYNEQFF.

This chain connects TRBV30 to TRBJ2-1, with 10 bases fitting TRBD2. The V and J ends lost 0 bases and 7 bases, in that order; junction bases with no gene match: 6. The CDR3 length is 15 residues. The germline CDR1 and CDR2 sequences are GTSNPN and SVGIG (reference sequence). The CDR3 here is CAWSVRTSGGNEQFF. For the CDR3, the DNA is TGTGCCTGGAGTGTAAGGACTAGCGGCGGGAATGAGCAGTTCTTC.

This clonotype was counted a few times. V usage is TRBV4-1 and J usage is TRBJ2-5; D could derive from TRBD1 or TRBD2 (5 bases each). Germline CDR1 reads MGHRA; CDR2 reads YSYEKL. The V end lost 7 bases, the J end lost 2 bases, and 20 bases lay between the germline ends. There are 16 residues in the CDR3. In DNA form, the CDR3 reads TGCGCCAGCAAACCGATTGGGTGGGGGAAACAAGAGACCCAGTACTTC. This translates into CASKPIGWGKQETQYF.

V gene TRBV2 combines with J gene TRBJ2-5, with TRBD2 matching over 8 bases. V lost 9 bases and J lost 2; bases outside the gene matches: 8. Germline loops: CDR1 SNHLY, CDR2 FYNNEI. The length of the CDR3 is 14 residues. CDR3 sequence (DNA): TGTGCCAGTACTCTCGGGGGGGGACAAGAGACCCAGTACTTC. Encoded protein: CASTLGGGQETQYF.

J is TRBJ2-5 and V is TRBV6-1; D gene uncertain. Trimming removed 0 bases at V and 4 bases at J, with 3 bases between. The germline V gene has CDR1 MNHNS and CDR2 SASEGT. This CDR3 spans 12 amino acids. The CDR3 DNA is TGTGCCAGCAGTGAAGCCGTAGAGACCCAGTACTTC. Its translation: CASSEAVETQYF.

The CDR3 coding sequence is TGTGCCAGCAGAAGGGAACAGGCCTACGAGCAGTACTTC. Protein: CASRREQAYEQYF. This chain uses TRBV5-4 with TRBJ2-7; a weak D match, TRBD1 (5 bases). Trimming took off 5 bases at V and 2 bases at J, with 11 bases between the two ends. The CDR3 totals 13 residues. Germline-derived CDR1 and CDR2 are SGHNT and YYREEE (reference sequence).

This clonotype is medium-sized by share. V and J are TRBV15 and TRBJ1-1; D gene unclear. The CDR3 has 14 residues. Germline CDR1 and CDR2: LNHNV and YYDKDF (reference sequence). V shed 1 base and J shed 4 bases, with 10 bases lying between them. The CDR3 DNA reads TGTGCCACCAGCAGAGGGGGAGGTCGCACTGAAGCTTTCTTT. It encodes CATSRGGGRTEAFF.

The chain carries TRBV28 and TRBJ2-5, with 10 bases that match TRBD2. CDR3 size: 18 residues. Germline values: CDR1 MDHEN, CDR2 SYDVKM. V shed 2 bases and J 2 bases; nucleotides not matched to a gene: 11. CDR3 loop: CASSLKIGERGGQETQYF. The CDR3 DNA follows: TGTGCCAGCAGTTTAAAAATAGGCGAGCGGGGGGGACAAGAGACCCAGTACTTC. The full variable domain, rest sourced from reference TRBV28 and TRBJ2-5, is DVKVTQSSRYLVKRTGEKVFLECVQDMDHENMFWYRQDPGLGLRLIYFSYDVKMKEKGDIPEGYSVSREKKERFSLILESASTNQTSMYLCASSLKIGERGGQETQYFGPGTRLLVL.

The V and J genes are TRBV15 and TRBJ2-2, with D possibly TRBD2 on 6 matching bases. Trimming removed 4 bases at V and 5 bases at J, with 14 bases between. The germline V gene encodes CDR1 LNHNV and CDR2 YYDKDF (reference sequence). The CDR3 is made up of 15 amino acids. The CDR3 sequence: CATSTRRVRTGELFF. The CDR3 DNA is TGTGCCACCAGCACTAGGAGGGTACGAACCGGGGAGCTGTTTTTT.

The chain combines TRBV18 with TRBJ1-1; TRBD1 agrees at 8 bases. CDR1 KGHSH and CDR2 LQKENI come from the germline V gene. The CDR3 consists of 14 residues. Trimming cost V 6 bases and J 0 bases; bases outside gene matches: 3. CDR3 protein: CASSGQGLNTEAFF. DNA of the CDR3: TGTGCCAGCTCCGGACAGGGACTGAACACTGAAGCTTTCTTT.

The DNA of the CDR3 is TGTGCCAGCAGTGAAGTGTCTTTGAGGAACACTGAAGCTTTCTTT. It yields the protein CASSEVSLRNTEAFF. The genes are TRBV6-1 and TRBJ1-1; the D is unclear. Germline V lookup: CDR1 MNHNS, CDR2 SASEGT. There are 15 residues in the CDR3. The V end lost 1 base, the J end lost 1 base, and 10 bases lay between the germline ends.

The CDR3 region has the DNA TGTGCCAGCAGTGGGGCAGCGGGGAATTCACCCCTCCACTTT. Residues: CASSGAAGNSPLHF. The chain couples TRBV2 to TRBJ1-6; D is unresolved. V lost 4 bases, J lost 7 bases, and 11 bases lay in between. CDR3 size: 14 residues. Germline lookup yields CDR1 SNHLY and CDR2 FYNNEI. The full variable domain, its missing parts supplied by reference TRBV2 and TRBJ1-6, is EPEVTQTPSHQVTQMGQEVILRCVPISNHLYFYWYRQILGQKVEFLVSFYNNEISEKSEIFDDQFSVERPDGSNFTLKIRSTKLEDSAMYFCASSGAAGNSPLHFGNGTRLTVT.

The chain employs TRBV5-1 and TRBJ2-3; TRBD1 agrees at 7 bases. J was trimmed by 0 bases and V by 4 bases; bases with no gene match: 2. CDR1 is SGHRS, CDR2 YFSETQ, per germline. This CDR3 region has 14 residues. In DNA, the CDR3 is TGCGCCAGCAGCGGGACAGCTAGCACAGATACGCAGTATTTT. Its translation is CASSGTASTDTQYF.

This clonotype was seen more than once but under ten times. The chain carries TRBV6-1 and TRBJ2-7, with D tentatively TRBD1 (5 bases). CDR1 is MNHNS, CDR2 SASEGT, per germline. The CDR3 covers 15 residues. V lost 3 bases, J lost 2 bases, and 14 bases lay in between. CDR3 sequence (DNA): TGTGCCAGCAGTGACGTGAGACAGCTCGCCTACGAGCAGTACTTC. This sequence encodes CASSDVRQLAYEQYF.